This record looks at one T cell receptor (beta chain) sequence and its context. What it binds is not known. This sample was included in a study of T cells in tuberculosis. Sequenced by immunoSEQ multiplex PCR; TCRdb stores in-frame clones only, minus some. The repertoire holds some 7,900 clones, with just under 95% as singletons. Broader study findings: A GMM-specific repertoire classifier reached around 85% accuracy, AUROC over 0.85.

The receptor comes from an adult with tuberculosis. Sequenced: PBMCs.

CDR3 residues: CAISPGQGFGNYGYTF. CDR3 coding DNA: TGTGCCATCAGCCCGGGACAGGGTTTCGGAAACTATGGCTACACCTTC. The rearrangement joins TRBV10-3 to TRBJ1-2; 9 nucleotides agree with TRBD1. CDR3 length: 16 residues. The germline V gene encodes CDR1 ENHRY and CDR2 SYGVKD. Trimming at V came to 6 bases and at J to 2 bases, leaving 10 bases not matched to a gene.